This entry describes one T cell receptor (beta chain). Its specificity is unknown. A much more abundant neighbour one base away suggests this may be a read error. The sample is drawn from a study of early T cells in non-severe SARS-CoV-2 infection. Study information: Sequencing of bulk RNA from unsorted whole blood was done, without chain pairing. Broader study findings: Private and CD4 specificities were missed by VDJdb matching, which favored anti-spike CD8 responses.

Each cDNA molecule carried a unique molecular identifier. TCRdb reprocessed the 5' RACE reads via MiXCR and lists one record per CDR3 protein. The table records 55,000 to 70,000 distinct CDR3 sequences, roughly a tenth of them present only once. V was trimmed by 0 bases and J by 2 bases, leaving 14 bases between them. CDR1 and CDR2 from the germline V gene are LNHNV and YYDKDF (reference sequence). The CDR3 consists of 16 residues. The sequence was obtained from an adult who was a healthcare worker with PCR-confirmed SARS-CoV-2 infection or an uninfected control (not recorded which). Sequencing was carried out using whole blood. This chain joins TRBV15 and TRBJ2-7; possible D gene TRBD1, 5 bases. CDR3 in amino acids: CATSREAGNNPYEQYF. The DNA of the CDR3 is TGTGCCACCAGCAGAGAGGCAGGGAACAACCCCTACGAGCAGTACTTC.